Following are 29 T cell receptor beta chains from one sample sequenced in a study of cytomegalovirus exposure and HLA in healthy donors. Clones were sequenced by immunoSEQ multiplex PCR, and TCRdb holds only the in-frame ones, with some missing. The sample has approximately 70,000 clones, approximately 94% seen once; the top ten hold roughly 1%. The sequencing sample was made of PBMCs. The receptors originated from a woman under 30 in good health and CMV-seronegative.

This sequence joins TRBV5-1 and TRBJ1-1, with unresolved D. This CDR3 is built from 12 residues. Germline V gives CDR1 SGHRS, CDR2 YFSETQ. Trimming shortened V by 5 bases and J by 1 base, and 6 bases separated the two germline ends. The CDR3 region has the DNA TGCGCCAGCAGAACAGAGAACACTGAAGCTTTCTTT. It encodes CASRTENTEAFF.

V gene TRBV27 combines with J gene TRBJ1-4; 7 bases map to TRBD1. The junction had 9 bases not matched to a gene; V was cut back by 6 bases and J by 8 bases. This CDR3 region has 14 residues. Germline lookup yields CDR1 MNHEY and CDR2 SMNVEV (reference sequence). The CDR3 is CASSQDRVGEKLFF. CDR3 bases: TGTGCCAGCAGCCAAGACAGGGTAGGGGAAAAACTGTTTTTT.

V is TRBV12-5 and J is TRBJ1-2; TRBD1 aligns across 7 bases. The CDR3 spans 16 residues. The V gene end was trimmed by 3 bases and the J gene end by 4 bases; junction bases not matched to a gene: 11. Germline values: CDR1 LGHNT, CDR2 FRNRAP. CDR3 loop: CASGLDRDRLTYGYTF. CDR3 DNA sequence: TGTGCTAGTGGTTTAGACAGGGACAGATTAACCTATGGCTACACCTTC.

V gene TRBV4-1 combines with J gene TRBJ1-4; D is possibly TRBD1 (5 bases). In germline, CDR1 is MGHRA, CDR2 YSYEKL. V was trimmed by 4 bases and J by 7 bases, leaving 10 bases between them. This CDR3 has 13 residues. The CDR3 DNA is TGCGCCAGCAGCCTAGGGGATGGTGAAAAACTGTTTTTT. It translates to CASSLGDGEKLFF.

The genes are TRBV27 and TRBJ2-1, with 16 bases that match TRBD2. The CDR3 loop spans 17 amino acids. Germline trimming cut 4 bases from V and 4 bases from J; bases unmatched to any gene: 4. The germline V gene encodes CDR1 MNHEY and CDR2 SMNVEV (reference sequence). This CDR3 is CASSYMGLAGGYNEQFF. In DNA form, the CDR3 reads TGTGCCAGCAGTTACATGGGACTAGCGGGAGGGTACAATGAGCAGTTCTTC.

CDR3 bases: TGTGCCAGCAGCTTAGACCCTACTGCGACCGACAGGGGAAGCACAGATACGCAGTATTTT. Encoded protein: CASSLDPTATDRGSTDTQYF. The rearrangement joins TRBV11-2 to TRBJ2-3; 8 nucleotides align to TRBD1. The CDR3 covers 20 residues. V lost 0 bases to trimming and J lost 0 bases; unmatched junction nucleotides: 14. Germline V gene sequence: CDR1 SGHAT, CDR2 FQNNGV.

CDR3 residues: CASSTGQNTEAFF. The CDR3, as DNA: TGTGCCAGTAGTACGGGACAGAACACTGAAGCTTTCTTT. The rearrangement uses TRBV19 and TRBJ1-1; D possibly corresponds to TRBD1 (6 bases). The CDR3 consists of 13 residues. Germline V CDR1 and CDR2: LNHDA, SQIVND (reference sequence). Trimming left V 4 bases short and J 1 base short, with 7 bases between.

J is TRBJ1-4 and V is TRBV6-5, with a tentative D call TRBD1 (5 bases). Germline V gene lookup returns CDR1 MNHEY and CDR2 SVGAGI. The CDR3 loop spans 15 amino acids. V was pared by 0 bases and J by 10 bases, with 15 bases between. The DNA of the CDR3 is TGTGCCAGCAGTTACTCGTGGTCGGGGAGGGGAAAACTGTTTTTT. Its translation is CASSYSWSGRGKLFF.

This clone came up once. This chain connects TRBV7-3 to TRBJ1-1; D gene uncertain. Trimming pared 1 base from V and 5 bases from J, leaving 8 bases between. From germline, CDR1 is SGHTA and CDR2 FQGTGA. CDR3 length: 13 amino acids. The CDR3 region is CASSLNLETEAFF. CDR3 DNA: TGTGCCAGCAGCTTAAACCTGGAGACTGAAGCTTTCTTT.

The rearrangement links TRBV6-4 to TRBJ2-1; D is possibly TRBD2 (7 bases). Germline values: CDR1 MRHNA, CDR2 SNTAGT. The ends were cut back, 5 bases at V and 4 bases at J, with 18 bases in the middle. The CDR3 consists of 16 residues. In nucleotides, the CDR3 is TGTGCCAGCAGTCCCTTTGGGGGGGGGCTGTACAATGAGCAGTTCTTC. Amino acid sequence: CASSPFGGGLYNEQFF.

The chain has TRBV5-5 and TRBJ1-2; D is unresolved. The CDR3 is made up of 14 amino acids. Germline CDR1 SGHKS, CDR2 YYEKEE (reference sequence). The germline V and J ends were trimmed by 0 bases and 0 bases, with 6 bases remaining between them. This chain's CDR3 is CASSLGTANYGYTF. The CDR3 coding sequence is TGTGCCAGCAGCTTGGGCACAGCTAACTATGGCTACACCTTC.

The chain employs TRBV19 and TRBJ1-4; perhaps TRBD1 as D (6 bases). CDR3 length equals 16 residues. Germline CDR1 reads LNHDA; CDR2 reads SQIVND (reference sequence). Deletions cut 4 bases from V and 4 bases from J, with 16 bases between. CDR3 sequence (DNA): TGTGCCAGTAGTACGCCCCCGCAGGGGAATAATGAAAAACTGTTTTTT. This sequence encodes CASSTPPQGNNEKLFF.

Details on this clone: This same CDR3 is encoded by further DNA sequences in the sample. This sequence joins TRBV20-1 and TRBJ2-7; no reliable D call. Germline loops: CDR1 DFQATT, CDR2 SNEGSKA (reference sequence). This CDR3 is 11 amino acids long. V was clipped by 1 base and J by 2 bases, with 3 bases between them. CDR3 in DNA: TGCAGTGCTAGAGGAGCCTACGAGCAGTACTTC. Protein product: CSARGAYEQYF.

The chain uses TRBV29-1 and TRBJ2-7; 10 positions match TRBD2. Per the germline V gene, CDR1 is SQVTM and CDR2 is ANQGSEA. J was trimmed by 2 bases and V by 6 bases; bases with no gene match: 4. The CDR3 spans 13 residues. DNA for the CDR3: TGCAGCGTCACTAGCGGGAAGACCTACGAGCAGTACTTC. Translation: CSVTSGKTYEQYF.

The chain joins TRBV6-4 to TRBJ2-3; D is undetermined. CDR3 length equals 13 residues. Germline V CDR1 and CDR2: MRHNA, SNTAGT. V dropped 4 bases and J dropped 2 bases, with 7 bases sitting between them. The CDR3: CASSVGSTDTQYF. The DNA of the CDR3 is TGTGCCAGCAGTGTTGGCTCCACAGATACGCAGTATTTT.

This rearrangement joins TRBV10-1 to TRBJ2-2; a weak D match, TRBD2 (6 bases). V lost 0 bases and J 7 bases, leaving 6 bases between the germline ends. Germline V CDR1 and CDR2: WNHNN, SYGVQD (reference sequence). This CDR3 comprises 13 residues. The CDR3 nucleotides are TGCGCCAGCAGTGAGTCTAGCGGCGGGGAGCTGTTTTTT. Protein product: CASSESSGGELFF.

The rearrangement uses TRBV7-9 and TRBJ1-5; TRBD1 agrees at 7 bases. J gave up 3 bases and V 4 bases, and 3 bases lay outside the gene matches. The CDR3 loop spans 14 amino acids. Per germline, CDR1 SEHNR and CDR2 FQNEAQ (reference sequence). Here the CDR3 DNA reads TGTGCCAGCAGCTCACAGGGGACCAATCAGCCCCAGCATTTT. Translating gives CASSSQGTNQPQHF.

The genes are TRBV19 and TRBJ1-1; possibly TRBD1 for D (6 bases). The CDR3 has 12 amino acids. Trimming stripped 3 bases from V and 8 bases from J, with 10 bases between. Germline CDR1 and CDR2: LNHDA and SQIVND (reference sequence). CDR3 sequence: CASSIQGYEAFF. DNA of the CDR3: TGTGCCAGTAGTATTCAGGGGTACGAAGCTTTCTTT.

This chain connects TRBV11-3 to TRBJ2-5; 9 positions agree with TRBD2. CDR3 length equals 14 residues. V gave up 5 bases and J gave up 2 bases; unmatched junction bases: 3. Germline CDR1 is SGHNT and CDR2 is YENEEA. CDR3 amino acids: CASSQRGAQETQYF. The CDR3 nucleotides read TGTGCCAGCAGCCAGCGGGGGGCACAAGAGACCCAGTACTTC.

The V call is TRBV15, the J call TRBJ1-2; 9 bases fit TRBD1. J gave up 11 bases and V 3 bases, and 13 bases lay outside the gene matches. Germline assignment: CDR1 LNHNV and CDR2 YYDKDF (reference sequence). This CDR3 is built from 15 residues. The CDR3 DNA reads TGTGCCACCAGCAGCCACCGAACGGACAGGGGCTTTTACACCTTC. Translated: CATSSHRTDRGFYTF.

The chain has TRBV12-2 and TRBJ2-5; the tabulated D call, TRBD1, remains unverified against the DNA. TRBV12-2 is flagged as a pseudogene. The CDR3 is 13 amino acids. CDR3 loop: CASRLNSQETQYF. The DNA of the CDR3 is TGTGCAAGTCGCTTAAACAGCCAAGAGACCCAGTACTTC.

V usage is TRBV2 and J usage is TRBJ2-3; 8 bases align to TRBD2. Looked up from germline, CDR1 is SNHLY and CDR2 is FYNNEI. V was clipped by 6 bases and J by 4 bases; unmatched bases: 6. This CDR3 has 14 amino acids. CDR3 nucleotides: TGTGCCAGCAGGCCCCGGGGGGGCCCAGATACGCAGTATTTT. This gives the protein CASRPRGGPDTQYF. Supplemented by reference TRBV2 and TRBJ2-3, the full variable domain reads EPEVTQTPSHQVTQMGQEVILRCVPISNHLYFYWYRQILGQKVEFLVSFYNNEISEKSEIFDDQFSVERPDGSNFTLKIRSTKLEDSAMYFCASRPRGGPDTQYFGPGTRLTVL.

The chain joins TRBV7-2 to TRBJ1-1, with TRBD1 identical over 8 bases. The CDR3 is 16 amino acids. The junction had 8 bases not matched to a gene; V was cut back by 4 bases and J by 1 base. Germline values: CDR1 SGHTA, CDR2 FQGNSA. CDR3 in DNA: TGTGCCAGCAGCTACGCTGGGACAGGCAGGAACACTGAAGCTTTCTTT. Translating gives CASSYAGTGRNTEAFF.

This clone was detected only once. This chain links TRBV6-6 with TRBJ1-4; 11 bases are a match to TRBD1. Germline values: CDR1 MNHNY, CDR2 SVGAGI (reference sequence). The CDR3 loop spans 16 amino acids. V was pared by 4 bases and J by 8 bases, with 9 bases of the junction left unmatched. The CDR3 is CASSLISGTGGEKLFF. In DNA form, the CDR3 reads TGTGCCAGCAGTTTGATCTCCGGGACAGGGGGGGAAAAACTGTTTTTT.

The chain recombines TRBV18 with TRBJ2-5; no clear D gene. Germline-derived CDR1 and CDR2 are KGHSH and LQKENI. The CDR3 is 14 residues long. The V gene lost 1 base and the J gene lost 4 bases, with 10 bases spanning the gap. CDR3 loop: CASSPRGSPETQYF. The CDR3 nucleotides are TGTGCCAGCTCACCACGAGGAAGCCCAGAGACCCAGTACTTC. The entire variable domain, with the rest obtained from reference TRBV18 and TRBJ2-5, is as follows: NAGVMQNPRHLVRRRGQEARLRCSPMKGHSHVYWYRQLPEEGLKFMVYLQKENIIDESGMPKERFSAEFPKEGPSILRIQQVVRGDSAAYFCASSPRGSPETQYFGPGTRLLVL.

The chain joins TRBV6-1 to TRBJ2-7, with D perhaps matching TRBD1 (6 bases). This CDR3 has 13 residues. Trimming stripped 1 base from V and 4 bases from J, with 8 bases between. Germline CDR1 and CDR2: MNHNS and SASEGT. CDR3 protein: CASSEGDIYEQYF. The CDR3 DNA reads as TGTGCCAGCAGTGAAGGGGACATTTACGAGCAGTACTTC.

This sequence joins TRBV6-6 and TRBJ2-7; perhaps TRBD1 as D (5 bases). In germline, CDR1 is MNHNY, CDR2 SVGAGI (reference sequence). The V and J ends lost 5 bases and 2 bases respectively, with 13 bases between them. The CDR3 is made up of 14 amino acids. In DNA, the CDR3 is TGTGCCAGCAGTCCGCAGGGTTGGGCCTACGAGCAGTACTTC. This sequence encodes CASSPQGWAYEQYF.

V and J are TRBV6-4 and TRBJ2-3, with D possibly matching TRBD2 (5 bases). Germline CDR1 reads MRHNA; CDR2 reads SNTAGT. The CDR3 consists of 15 residues. Trimming pared 0 bases from V and 2 bases from J, leaving 9 bases between. The CDR3 sequence is CASSDSERDTDTQYF. DNA of the CDR3: TGTGCCAGCAGTGACTCTGAGAGGGACACAGATACGCAGTATTTT.

Details on this clone: Germline and junction disagree at one end, which may indicate a read error. The chain uses TRBV7-7 and TRBJ2-2; perhaps TRBD2 as D (6 bases). Germline CDR1 and CDR2: SSHAT and FNYEAQ (reference sequence). The CDR3 length is 16 residues. CDR3 DNA: TGTGCTAGCAGCACCTCAGCGGGCCAGGGTACCGGGGAGCTGTTTTTT. It specifies CASSTSAGQGTGELFF.